The sequence of this T cell receptor beta chain was determined in a study of regulatory T cells in long-lasting Graves disease. The CDR3 contains 14 residues. V was clipped by 3 bases and J by 0 bases, with 8 bases between them. Germline loops: CDR1 SEHNR, CDR2 FQNEAQ (reference sequence). This clonotype was seen repeatedly, ten times or more. Arm-PCR of CDR3 regions and iRepertoire HTBI primers were used to build TCR beta libraries. TCRdb redid the calling of the multiplex PCR reads with MiXCR, one entry per CDR3 protein. The sample has hundreds of thousands of distinct CDR3 sequences, about a fifth seen once; the top ten hold approximately 8%. Time point given: persistent/refractory GD, antithyroid drugs over 5 years with positive TRAb. After RNA was extracted from PBMCs, the TCR library was made from it.

The sequence was obtained from a female donor with Graves disease. The specimen was peripheral blood mononuclear cells (PBMCs), collected when the disease was refractory, from a patient treated with antithyroid drugs. J is TRBJ2-5 and V is TRBV7-9; D unclear. The CDR3 region has the DNA TGTGCCAGCAGCTTCGGAGAGTACCAAGAGACCCAGTACTTC. It specifies CASSFGEYQETQYF. Complete variable domain (other parts from reference TRBV7-9 and TRBJ2-5): DTGVSQNPRHKITKRGQNVTFRCDPISEHNRLYWYRQTLGQGPEFLTYFQNEAQLEKSRLLSDRFSAERPKGSFSTLEIQRTEQGDSAMYLCASSFGEYQETQYFGPGTRLLVL.